This is a list of T cell receptor beta chains from one sample in a study of CD8 T cells in ankylosing spondylitis. TCRdb used MiXCR to reprocess the 5' RACE reads, holding one entry per CDR3 protein. The repertoire holds roughly 170,000 distinct CDR3 sequences, with 9.8% as singletons. Sequencing was carried out using blood, either unsorted or a sorted T cell fraction (not recorded which). The receptors were gathered from a female donor with ankylosing spondylitis or in good health (not recorded which). CDR3s leave out the opening cysteine and the closing phenylalanine or tryptophan.

>TRBV9|TRBJ2-3
ASSASSSTDTQY
>TRBV4-2|TRBJ1-5
ASGLGGYQPQH
>TRBV7-9|TRBJ2-3
AGSTPGAKSDTQY
>TRBV5-4|TRBJ2-7
ASSFPGQGINEQY
>TRBV7-9|TRBJ2-2
ASSSRQGDGELF
>TRBV7-9|TRBJ2-1
ASRPGLAGGEQF
>TRBV20-1|TRBJ1-3
SARRRGGPGNTIY
>TRBV5-1|TRBJ2-3
ASSVRETTDTQY
>TRBV7-8|TRBJ2-7
ASSLEQGVRYEQY
>TRBV6-2/TRBV6-3|TRBJ2-7
ASSHSGTTYEQY
>TRBV5-8|TRBJ2-1
ASSTGTSAGDEQF
>TRBV11-1|TRBJ1-4
ASTPDGVTGDPNEKLF
>TRBV7-9|TRBJ2-5
ASSEAERVQETQY
>TRBV4-3|TRBJ2-7
ASSPSSSGTSYEQY
>TRBV7-9|TRBJ2-2
ASSLAPSRMSGELF
>TRBV29-1|TRBJ2-1
SVDIPVVRTSIDEQF
>TRBV29-1|TRBJ1-2
SVEGQGYGYT
>TRBV10-3|TRBJ1-5
AISQNPTGEYSNQPQH
>TRBV6-1|TRBJ2-7
ASSDGGYEQY
>TRBV4-2|TRBJ2-6
ASSQALSGANVLT
>TRBV6-2/TRBV6-3|TRBJ2-1
ASSYLDEQF
>TRBV19|TRBJ1-5
ASSSYSPRLDQPQH
>TRBV30|TRBJ1-1
AWSAGGATEAF
>TRBV7-7|TRBJ2-3
AVSGTSGPTDTQY
>TRBV4-3|TRBJ2-3
ASSPGRMLTDTQY
>TRBV2|TRBJ2-3
ASSVMASAPSTDTQY
>TRBV30|TRBJ1-1
AWNTPPGAF